This T cell receptor (beta chain) is drawn from a study of blood T cell repertoires in COVID-19. Across the whole study: Sample material is recorded as cDNA or gDNA derived from T cells, B-cell-depleted T cells, or PBMCs.

Germline CDR1 is SGHTA and CDR2 is FQGTGA. V lost 5 bases and J lost 6; bases outside the gene matches: 9. The CDR3 is made up of 14 amino acids. Original processing notes: For nucleated cells, counts were estimated from reference gene primer amplification. Measured with immunoSEQ multiplex PCR; TCRdb has only the in-frame clones, and not every one. V and J calls and clone size are copied from that table; D and trimming were computed from the DNA. This table has 250,000 or so clones, over 75% appearing once. This rearrangement joins TRBV7-3 to TRBJ2-7; the match to TRBD1 covers 8 bases. The sequencing sample was made of peripheral blood. This TCR was sampled from a woman aged 30 to 39 with acute or convalescent COVID-19. CDR3 nucleotides: TGTGCCAGCAGCCCAGGACAGGGTCCTGTCGAGCAGTACTTC. It codes for CASSPGQGPVEQYF.